What follows are 26 T cell receptor beta chains derived from one specimen sequenced in a study of shared T cell receptors in the human thymus. Data came from immunoSEQ multiplex PCR; TCRdb stores just in-frame clones and leaves some out. This table has a few hundred thousand clones, approximately 95% appearing once. Input material: thymocytes. These receptors all come from a human donor.

Remarks on this clone: Its ends do not fully match the called genes, so a read error is possible. V is TRBV7-7 and J is TRBJ2-3; TRBD1 agrees at 7 bases. The V gene's germline CDR1 is SSHAT and CDR2 FNYEAQ (reference sequence). The CDR3 runs 17 residues. The DNA for the CDR3 is TGTGCTAGCAGCCGATCGCGGACAGGCGAGGGCCCAGATACGCAGTATTTT. This gives the protein CASSRSRTGEGPDTQYF.

The rearrangement links TRBV6-1 to TRBJ1-6, with no clear D. Germline assignment: CDR1 MNHNS and CDR2 SASEGT. The CDR3 consists of 15 residues. V was pared by 8 bases and J by 0 bases, with 11 bases between. The CDR3 protein is CASGGWSSYNSPLHF. The CDR3 DNA follows: TGTGCCAGCGGAGGGTGGAGCTCCTATAATTCACCCCTCCACTTT.

This chain connects TRBV7-2 to TRBJ2-3, with 9 bases identical to TRBD2. V was pared by 0 bases and J by 0 bases, with 7 bases of the junction left unmatched. There are 18 residues in the CDR3. Germline lookup yields CDR1 SGHTA and CDR2 FQGNSA. The CDR3 DNA reads as TGTGCCAGCAGCTTAGCGCGGGCTAGCGGGATGAGCACAGATACGCAGTATTTT. It encodes CASSLARASGMSTDTQYF.

The V gene is TRBV7-9, the J gene TRBJ1-3, with D possibly being TRBD1 (5 bases). The CDR3 sequence is 16 residues long. V lost 5 bases and J lost 6, with 20 bases in between. Germline V gene lookup returns CDR1 SEHNR and CDR2 FQNEAQ (reference sequence). CDR3 amino acids: CASSPRLGATENTIYF. The CDR3 DNA sequence: TGTGCCAGCAGCCCTCGTTTAGGGGCAACCGAAAACACCATATATTTT.

This chain uses TRBV5-4 with TRBJ1-2; no clear D. With 0 bases removed from V and 4 bases from J, the gap between germline ends came to 19 bases. Germline CDR1 and CDR2: SGHNT and YYREEE (reference sequence). The CDR3 length is 17 residues. CDR3 protein: CASSLGVLWTGFYGYTF. Written as DNA, the CDR3 is TGTGCCAGCAGCTTGGGGGTCTTATGGACCGGATTCTATGGCTACACCTTC.

J is TRBJ1-3 and V is TRBV5-8; D might be TRBD1 (5 bases). CDR3 length: 17 amino acids. Germline V CDR1 and CDR2: SGHTS, YDEGEE. Trimming took 0 bases from V and 0 from J, leaving 13 bases between them. CDR3 residues: CASSLGRDRGSGNTIYF. The CDR3 nucleotides are TGTGCCAGCAGCTTGGGAAGGGACCGAGGCTCTGGAAACACCATATATTTT.

This clone showed up just once. The chain has TRBV10-3 and TRBJ2-3, with a weak D call TRBD2 (6 bases). V lost 4 bases and J 0 bases, leaving 11 bases between the germline ends. Germline CDR1 ENHRY, CDR2 SYGVKD. This CDR3 comprises 15 residues. The CDR3 loop reads CAISVIAESTDTQYF. The CDR3 DNA is TGTGCCATCAGTGTTATAGCGGAGAGCACAGATACGCAGTATTTT.

The rearrangement joins TRBV4-3 to TRBJ2-7; 9 bases agree with TRBD2. V gave up 1 base and J gave up 7 bases; unmatched junction bases: 20. The CDR3 loop spans 19 amino acids. Germline V gene sequence: CDR1 LGHNA, CDR2 YSLEER. DNA of the CDR3: TGCGCCAGCAGCCAAGGAAGGGGGTTCATAGCGGGAGTAGGGGGAGAGCAGTACTTC. Its protein is CASSQGRGFIAGVGGEQYF.

V gene TRBV6-1 combines with J gene TRBJ2-1, with 11 nucleotides matching TRBD2. After removal of 2 bases from V and 6 bases from J, the junction contained 12 bases not matched to a gene. Germline V gene lookup returns CDR1 MNHNS and CDR2 SASEGT. CDR3 length: 18 residues. The CDR3 nucleotides read TGTGCCAGCAGTGAAAGGGAGTCGGCTAGCGGGAGGTTCAATGAGCAGTTCTTC. Translation gives CASSERESASGRFNEQFF.

As DNA, the CDR3 is TGTGCCAGCAGCTTAGAGCGTACATCGGGAAGGTCGGGAAACACCATATATTTT. Residues: CASSLERTSGRSGNTIYF. J is TRBJ1-3 and V is TRBV11-2; D ambiguous. V dropped 0 bases and J dropped 4 bases, with 19 bases sitting between them. This CDR3 is 18 amino acids long. Germline V gives CDR1 SGHAT, CDR2 FQNNGV.

The CDR3 sequence is CAISEVVSYEQYF. In nucleotides, the CDR3 is TGTGCCATCAGTGAAGTAGTCTCCTACGAGCAGTACTTC. The chain carries TRBV10-3 and TRBJ2-7, with D hard to call. This CDR3 has 13 amino acids. Germline V gives CDR1 ENHRY, CDR2 SYGVKD. V lost 3 bases to trimming and J lost 0 bases, with 6 bases between them.

The gene calls are TRBV21-1 and TRBJ2-1; the table's TRBD1 call for D was not verified on the DNA. TRBV21-1 is termed a pseudogene. This CDR3 region has 16 residues. CDR3 amino acids: CASSYEDRKGSDEQFF. The DNA for the CDR3 is TGTGCCAGCAGCTACGAGGACAGAAAAGGTTCGGATGAGCAGTTCTTC.

The V call is TRBV6-6, the J call TRBJ1-1; D is perhaps TRBD1 (5 bases). This CDR3 has 12 amino acids. V was clipped by 8 bases and J by 3 bases, with 10 bases between them. CDR1 and CDR2 from the germline V gene are MNHNY and SVGAGI (reference sequence). CDR3 DNA sequence: TGTGCCAGCCGTAGGGGATACACTGAAGCTTTCTTT. This translates into CASRRGYTEAFF.

The rearrangement joins TRBV2 to TRBJ2-2; TRBD1 matches at 7 bases. CDR3 size: 16 residues. With V trimmed by 6 bases and J by 5 bases, 12 bases remained unmatched. Germline CDR1 is SNHLY and CDR2 is FYNNEI. CDR3 in amino acids: CASSQGGRGRTGELFF. The DNA for the CDR3 is TGTGCCAGCAGCCAAGGGGGAAGGGGGCGGACCGGGGAGCTGTTTTTT.

The chain combines TRBV5-6 with TRBJ2-2; 8 bases line up with TRBD2. Unmatched junction bases numbered 9, after V lost 3 bases and J lost 5 bases. Germline-derived CDR1 and CDR2 are SGHDT and YYEEEE. This CDR3 comprises 16 residues. CDR3 in DNA: TGTGCCAGCAGCTCCCATGGCGGGAGGAAAACCGGGGAGCTGTTTTTT. Its protein product is CASSSHGGRKTGELFF.

The rearrangement uses TRBV7-2 and TRBJ2-3, with 7 bases lining up with TRBD2. The germline V gene encodes CDR1 SGHTA and CDR2 FQGNSA. V shed 0 bases and J 5 bases; nucleotides not matched to a gene: 5. The CDR3 consists of 15 residues. The CDR3 DNA follows: TGTGCCAGCAGCTTAGCGCGGGACTACGGAGATACGCAGTATTTT. Translated: CASSLARDYGDTQYF.

This rearrangement joins TRBV9 to TRBJ1-2; 9 bases fit TRBD1. Looked up from germline, CDR1 is SGDLS and CDR2 is YYNGEE. The CDR3 has 18 residues. V lost 1 base and J lost 8; bases outside the gene matches: 18. CDR3 sequence reads: CASSVKSTGGIWLGGYTF. DNA for the CDR3: TGTGCCAGCAGCGTAAAGTCTACAGGGGGCATTTGGTTGGGAGGCTACACCTTC.

This rearrangement joins TRBV11-3 to TRBJ2-1; either TRBD1 or TRBD2 may fit D (5 bases each). The germline V gene has CDR1 SGHNT and CDR2 YENEEA. CDR3 length equals 15 residues. Trimming cost V 2 bases and J 0 bases, with 8 bases left between them. For the CDR3, the DNA is TGTGCCAGCAGCTTAAGAGGGGACTCCTACAATGAGCAGTTCTTC. Encoded protein: CASSLRGDSYNEQFF.

V is TRBV27 and J is TRBJ2-7; 7 bases are a match to TRBD1. The ends lost 5 bases at V and 6 bases at J; junction bases unmatched: 10. Germline V gene sequence: CDR1 MNHEY, CDR2 SMNVEV (reference sequence). The CDR3 runs to 14 residues. CDR3 loop: CASSPRDRVREQYF. The CDR3 coding sequence is TGTGCCAGCAGTCCCCGCGACAGGGTGCGCGAGCAGTACTTC.

The chain uses TRBV27 and TRBJ2-1; D possibly corresponds to TRBD2 (6 bases). The CDR3 is made up of 16 amino acids. Trimming shortened V by 6 bases and J by 6 bases, and 21 bases separated the two germline ends. The V gene's germline CDR1 is MNHEY and CDR2 SMNVEV (reference sequence). The DNA of the CDR3 is TGTGCCAGCAGAATTCGCACACCGGGACTGCTCAATGAGCAGTTCTTC. Its translation: CASRIRTPGLLNEQFF.

V usage is TRBV27 and J usage is TRBJ1-5; 11 bases agree with TRBD1. V dropped 5 bases and J dropped 1; count of bases not matched to a gene: 1. The germline CDR1 and CDR2 sequences are MNHEY and SMNVEV (reference sequence). The CDR3 loop spans 15 amino acids. Here the CDR3 DNA reads TGTGCCAGCAGTCGGACAGGGGGCAGCAATCAGCCCCAGCATTTT. Amino acid sequence: CASSRTGGSNQPQHF.

The V and J genes are TRBV4-1 and TRBJ2-7; the D is unclear. Germline V gene sequence: CDR1 MGHRA, CDR2 YSYEKL. The CDR3 covers 14 residues. V lost 5 bases, J lost 2 bases, and 13 bases lay in between. CDR3 sequence: CASSAVNSPYEQYF. The CDR3 region has the DNA TGCGCCAGCAGCGCTGTTAACAGTCCCTACGAGCAGTACTTC.

The J gene is TRBJ1-4, the V gene TRBV11-2, with D possibly matching TRBD1 (5 bases). V lost 0 bases and J lost 8, with 13 bases in between. Germline assignment: CDR1 SGHAT and CDR2 FQNNGV. The CDR3 sequence is 15 residues long. The chain's CDR3 is CASSLDRTWGEKLFF. The CDR3 DNA reads TGTGCCAGCAGCTTAGATCGGACATGGGGGGAAAAACTGTTTTTT.

CDR3: CASSFPLAGPKETQYF. CDR3 coding DNA: TGTGCCAGCAGTTTCCCCCTAGCGGGACCGAAAGAGACCCAGTACTTC. This chain links TRBV28 with TRBJ2-5; 9 bases are a match to TRBD2. Germline V gene sequence: CDR1 MDHEN, CDR2 SYDVKM. The junction had 8 bases not matched to a gene; V was cut back by 3 bases and J by 3 bases. The CDR3 runs 16 residues.

The V and J genes are TRBV6-1 and TRBJ1-2; TRBD1 is a possible D gene (5 bases). Germline V gene sequence: CDR1 MNHNS, CDR2 SASEGT. The CDR3 has 13 amino acids. V was shortened by 1 base and J by 4 bases, with 7 bases between the two germline ends. In nucleotides, the CDR3 is TGTGCCAGCAGTGAAGACAGGTCCTATGGCTACACCTTC. This codes for CASSEDRSYGYTF.

The chain joins TRBV5-4 to TRBJ2-7; TRBD2 might be the D (5 bases). The V gene lost 4 bases and the J gene lost 6 bases, with 11 bases spanning the gap. This CDR3 region has 12 residues. Germline loops: CDR1 SGHNT, CDR2 YYREEE (reference sequence). The CDR3 coding sequence is TGTGCCAGCAGCCGAGGGCCGGCCGAGCAGTACTTC. Residues: CASSRGPAEQYF.